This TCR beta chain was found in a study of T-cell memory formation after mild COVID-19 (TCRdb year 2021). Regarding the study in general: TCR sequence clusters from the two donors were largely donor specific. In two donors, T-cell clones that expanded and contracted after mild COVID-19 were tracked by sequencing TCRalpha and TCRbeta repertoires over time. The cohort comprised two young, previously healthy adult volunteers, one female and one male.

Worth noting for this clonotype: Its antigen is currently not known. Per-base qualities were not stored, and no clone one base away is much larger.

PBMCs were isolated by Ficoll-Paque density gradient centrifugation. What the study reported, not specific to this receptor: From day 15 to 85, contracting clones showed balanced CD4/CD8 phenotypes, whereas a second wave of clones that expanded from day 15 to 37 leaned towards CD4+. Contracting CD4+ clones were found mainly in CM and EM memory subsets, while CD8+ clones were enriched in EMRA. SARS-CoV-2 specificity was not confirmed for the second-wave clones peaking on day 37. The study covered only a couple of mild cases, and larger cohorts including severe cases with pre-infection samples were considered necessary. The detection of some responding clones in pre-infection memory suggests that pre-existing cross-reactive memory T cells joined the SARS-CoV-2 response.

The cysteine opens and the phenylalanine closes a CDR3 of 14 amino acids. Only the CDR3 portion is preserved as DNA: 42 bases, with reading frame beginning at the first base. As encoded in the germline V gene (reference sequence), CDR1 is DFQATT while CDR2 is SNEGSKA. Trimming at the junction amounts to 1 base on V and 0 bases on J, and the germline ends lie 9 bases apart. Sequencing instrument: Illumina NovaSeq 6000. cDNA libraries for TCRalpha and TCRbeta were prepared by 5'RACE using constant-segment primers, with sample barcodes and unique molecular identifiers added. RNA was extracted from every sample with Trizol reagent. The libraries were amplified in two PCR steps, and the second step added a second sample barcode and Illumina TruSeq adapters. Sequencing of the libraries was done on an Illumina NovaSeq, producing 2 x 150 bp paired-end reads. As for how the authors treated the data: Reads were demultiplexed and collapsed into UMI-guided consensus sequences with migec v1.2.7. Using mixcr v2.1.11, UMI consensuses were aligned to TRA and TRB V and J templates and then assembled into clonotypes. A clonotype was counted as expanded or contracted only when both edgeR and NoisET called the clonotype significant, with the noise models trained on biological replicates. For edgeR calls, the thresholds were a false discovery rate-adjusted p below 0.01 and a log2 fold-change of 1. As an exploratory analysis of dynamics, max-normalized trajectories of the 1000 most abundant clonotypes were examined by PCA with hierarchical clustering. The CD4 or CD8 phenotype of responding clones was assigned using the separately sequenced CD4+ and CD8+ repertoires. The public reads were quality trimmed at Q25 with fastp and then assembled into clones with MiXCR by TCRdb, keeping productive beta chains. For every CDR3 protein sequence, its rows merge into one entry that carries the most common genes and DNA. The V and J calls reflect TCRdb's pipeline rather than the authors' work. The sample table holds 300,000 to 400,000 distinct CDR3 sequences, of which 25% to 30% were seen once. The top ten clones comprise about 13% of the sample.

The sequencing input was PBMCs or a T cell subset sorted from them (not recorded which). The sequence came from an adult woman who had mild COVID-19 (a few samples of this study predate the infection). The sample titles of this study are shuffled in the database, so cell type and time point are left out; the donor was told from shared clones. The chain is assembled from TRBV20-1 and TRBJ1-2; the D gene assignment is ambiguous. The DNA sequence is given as TGCAGTGCTAGAGTGGTTTCTGCTAACTATGGCTACACCTTC. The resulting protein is CSARVVSANYGYTF.